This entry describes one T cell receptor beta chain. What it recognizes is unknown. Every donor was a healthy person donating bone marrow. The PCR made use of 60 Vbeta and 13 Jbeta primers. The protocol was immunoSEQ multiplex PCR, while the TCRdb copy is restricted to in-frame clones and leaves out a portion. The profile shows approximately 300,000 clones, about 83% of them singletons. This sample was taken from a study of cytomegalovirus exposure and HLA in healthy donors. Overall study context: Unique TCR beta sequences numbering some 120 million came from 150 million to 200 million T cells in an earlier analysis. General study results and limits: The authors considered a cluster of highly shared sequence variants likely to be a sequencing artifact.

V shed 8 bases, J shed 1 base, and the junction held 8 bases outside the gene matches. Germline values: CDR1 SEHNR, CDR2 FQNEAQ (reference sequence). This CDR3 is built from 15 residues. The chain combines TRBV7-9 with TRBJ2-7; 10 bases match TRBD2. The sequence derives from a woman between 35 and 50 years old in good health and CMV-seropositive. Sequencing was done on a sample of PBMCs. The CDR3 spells CASARTSGLSYEQYF. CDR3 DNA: TGTGCCAGCGCTAGGACTAGCGGCTTATCCTACGAGCAGTACTTC.